Listed here are 10 T cell receptor beta chains from one sample, sequenced in a study of blood T cell repertoires in COVID-19. Profiling relied on immunoSEQ multiplex PCR, and the TCRdb table lists in-frame clones only, not all of them. The repertoire includes roughly 230,000 clones, around 84% of them detected once, and 0.85% to 1% sits in the top ten. The sample consisted of peripheral blood. The origin of the receptors is a man between 35 and 55 years old with acute or convalescent COVID-19.

DNA for the CDR3: TGCGCCAGCAGCTTGGTAGAAGGGGGCCGACTCTATGGCTACACCTTC. It encodes CASSLVEGGRLYGYTF. This chain links TRBV5-1 with TRBJ1-2, with 7 bases aligning to TRBD1. V lost 0 bases to trimming and J lost 4 bases; unmatched junction nucleotides: 9. The CDR3 sequence is 16 residues long. Germline CDR1 and CDR2: SGHRS and YFSETQ.

This sequence joins TRBV27 and TRBJ1-1; D gene uncertain. Between the trimmed V and J ends, which lost 5 bases and 8 bases, there was a span of 15 bases. The CDR3 is 13 amino acids. The germline V gene has CDR1 MNHEY and CDR2 SMNVEV (reference sequence). As DNA, the CDR3 is TGTGCCAGCAGTCCCTTAGGGTGGGAGGAAGCTTTCTTT. It encodes CASSPLGWEEAFF.

The chain combines TRBV7-2 with TRBJ2-3, with TRBD2 as a possible D gene (7 bases). This CDR3 is built from 14 residues. The germline V and J ends were trimmed by 4 bases and 3 bases, with 11 bases remaining between them. Looked up from germline, CDR1 is SGHTA and CDR2 is FQGNSA. The CDR3 reads CASSWGGSTDTQYF. Here the CDR3 DNA reads TGTGCCAGCAGCTGGGGGGGCTCGACAGATACGCAGTATTTT.

The chain employs TRBV12-5 and TRBJ1-1; D is unclear. Trimming took 1 base from V and 3 from J, leaving 6 bases between them. Germline V gene data show CDR1 as LGHNT and CDR2 as FRNRAP. The CDR3 extends over 13 amino acids. The CDR3, as DNA: TGTGCTAGTGGTTTGGCGGGATACACTGAAGCTTTCTTT. Translating it yields CASGLAGYTEAFF.

This sequence joins TRBV30 and TRBJ1-4; perhaps TRBD1 as D (6 bases). Germline loops: CDR1 GTSNPN, CDR2 SVGIG (reference sequence). V was cut by 5 bases and J by 1 base, with 11 bases left in between. The CDR3 loop spans 14 amino acids. The CDR3 region is CAWGTQGTNEKLFF. CDR3 coding DNA: TGTGCCTGGGGGACACAGGGAACTAATGAAAAACTGTTTTTT.

The chain uses TRBV6-5 and TRBJ2-7, with TRBD2 as a possible D gene (6 bases). Trimming took 8 bases from V and 5 from J, leaving 22 bases between them. Germline V gene sequence: CDR1 MNHEY, CDR2 SVGAGI. The CDR3 has 15 residues. CDR3 sequence: CASSIPGTASNEQYF. In DNA form, the CDR3 reads TGTGCCAGCTCTATCCCCGGGACTGCCTCTAACGAGCAGTACTTC.

This clone was picked up a small number of times. The chain employs TRBV28 and TRBJ1-2; no definite D call. Germline V lookup: CDR1 MDHEN, CDR2 SYDVKM. There are 16 residues in the CDR3. Trimming removed 4 bases at V and 2 bases at J, with 17 bases between. Written as DNA, the CDR3 is TGTGCCAGCAGTTCCGCCTCCGGGGTGGGGAACTATGGCTACACCTTC. This encodes CASSSASGVGNYGYTF.

Note on this clone: Other DNA sequences in this specimen translate into the identical CDR3. J is TRBJ2-7 and V is TRBV5-1; 9 bases agree with TRBD1. V was pared by 4 bases and J by 5 bases, with 10 bases of the junction left unmatched. The CDR3 is made up of 15 amino acids. The germline V gene has CDR1 SGHRS and CDR2 YFSETQ. CDR3 in DNA: TGCGCCAGCAGCGATAGGACAGGGGAGGATGACGAGCAGTACTTC. Protein sequence: CASSDRTGEDDEQYF. Based on the CDR3 plus reference TRBV5-1 and TRBJ2-7, the full variable domain is KAGVTQTPRYLIKTRGQQVTLSCSPISGHRSVSWYQQTPGQGLQFLFEYFSETQRNKGNFPGRFSGRQFSNSRSEMNVSTLELGDSALYLCASSDRTGEDDEQYFGPGTRLTVT.

This chain uses TRBV6-2 or TRBV6-3 with TRBJ2-4, with D unclear. Germline V gene data show CDR1 as MNHEY and CDR2 as SVGEGT. Between the trimmed V and J ends, which lost 6 bases and 0 bases, there was a span of 12 bases. The CDR3 runs 15 residues. The CDR3 coding sequence is TGTGCCAGCAGCCCTGTTCCGGGAGCCAAAAACATTCAGTACTTC. It codes for CASSPVPGAKNIQYF.

The chain recombines TRBV7-8 with TRBJ1-6, with no clear D. V gave up 5 bases and J gave up 8 bases, with 25 bases separating them. Germline V CDR1 and CDR2: SGHVS, FQNEAQ. The CDR3 runs to 18 residues. The CDR3 DNA reads as TGTGCCAGCAGCCGAGGGCGAGCGCATGGAGGAGTGGATTCACCCCTCCACTTT. Its protein is CASSRGRAHGGVDSPLHF.